Described below is a single TCR beta chain sequence and its context. Its antigen is unknown. The individuals who served as donors were healthy Caucasians living in Russia, aged roughly 6 to 100. Using a J-beta primer mix together with a sample-barcoded 5' primer, a second PCR was run for 7 to 11 cycles. Sequencing yielded, for each sample, at least 2.5 million paired-end reads carrying CDR3. TCRdb passed the 5' RACE reads through MiXCR, listing each CDR3 protein once. Of around 500,000 distinct CDR3 sequences detected, 47% appear once; the ten largest clones hold 20% to 25%. These data come from a study of blood T cells in healthy people across ages. Study results and caveats: Diversity of TCR beta correlated strongly with naive T cell percentage. The unsorted PBMCs prevented any conclusive comparison of naive versus antigen-experienced cells.

The source material was blood. The sequence was obtained from a man aged 80 or over in good health.

CDR3 in amino acids: CASSQEGSAGAYGTDTQYF. The CDR3 nucleotides read TGTGCCAGCAGCCAAGAAGGGAGTGCGGGGGCTTACGGCACAGATACGCAGTATTTT. J is TRBJ2-3 and V is TRBV3-1; a weak D match, TRBD2 (7 bases). Germline assignment: CDR1 LGHDT and CDR2 YNNKEL (reference sequence). The germline V and J ends were trimmed by 0 bases and 1 base, with 20 bases remaining between them. CDR3 length equals 19 residues.